The clone carrying this TCR beta chain was counted between two and nine times. The J segment lost 5 bases and the V segment lost 3 bases, leaving 4 bases of the junction unmatched. Germline CDR1 MNHNS, CDR2 SASEGT. The CDR3 sequence is 14 residues long. This sample was taken from a study of blood T cell repertoires in COVID-19. Study-level background: Specimens from acute and convalescent COVID-19 originated in the United States, Italy and Spain. In each case, the material was cDNA or gDNA derived from T cells, B-cell-depleted T cells, or PBMCs.

As handled by the study authors: Reference gene primers were amplified, and this amplification served to estimate nucleated cell counts. The assay was immunoSEQ multiplex PCR, and TCRdb's table has in-frame clones only and misses some. V and J calls plus clone size are reproduced from that table; the DNA served to infer D and trimming. The table lists some 170,000 clones, 70% to 90% of them singletons. Sequenced sample: peripheral blood. The V call is TRBV6-1, the J call TRBJ1-1; 9 bases match TRBD1. The clonotype was recovered from a man in his forties with acute or convalescent COVID-19. Here the CDR3 reads CASSEDRGRTEAFF. Here the CDR3 DNA reads TGTGCCAGCAGTGAGGACAGGGGAAGAACTGAAGCTTTCTTT.